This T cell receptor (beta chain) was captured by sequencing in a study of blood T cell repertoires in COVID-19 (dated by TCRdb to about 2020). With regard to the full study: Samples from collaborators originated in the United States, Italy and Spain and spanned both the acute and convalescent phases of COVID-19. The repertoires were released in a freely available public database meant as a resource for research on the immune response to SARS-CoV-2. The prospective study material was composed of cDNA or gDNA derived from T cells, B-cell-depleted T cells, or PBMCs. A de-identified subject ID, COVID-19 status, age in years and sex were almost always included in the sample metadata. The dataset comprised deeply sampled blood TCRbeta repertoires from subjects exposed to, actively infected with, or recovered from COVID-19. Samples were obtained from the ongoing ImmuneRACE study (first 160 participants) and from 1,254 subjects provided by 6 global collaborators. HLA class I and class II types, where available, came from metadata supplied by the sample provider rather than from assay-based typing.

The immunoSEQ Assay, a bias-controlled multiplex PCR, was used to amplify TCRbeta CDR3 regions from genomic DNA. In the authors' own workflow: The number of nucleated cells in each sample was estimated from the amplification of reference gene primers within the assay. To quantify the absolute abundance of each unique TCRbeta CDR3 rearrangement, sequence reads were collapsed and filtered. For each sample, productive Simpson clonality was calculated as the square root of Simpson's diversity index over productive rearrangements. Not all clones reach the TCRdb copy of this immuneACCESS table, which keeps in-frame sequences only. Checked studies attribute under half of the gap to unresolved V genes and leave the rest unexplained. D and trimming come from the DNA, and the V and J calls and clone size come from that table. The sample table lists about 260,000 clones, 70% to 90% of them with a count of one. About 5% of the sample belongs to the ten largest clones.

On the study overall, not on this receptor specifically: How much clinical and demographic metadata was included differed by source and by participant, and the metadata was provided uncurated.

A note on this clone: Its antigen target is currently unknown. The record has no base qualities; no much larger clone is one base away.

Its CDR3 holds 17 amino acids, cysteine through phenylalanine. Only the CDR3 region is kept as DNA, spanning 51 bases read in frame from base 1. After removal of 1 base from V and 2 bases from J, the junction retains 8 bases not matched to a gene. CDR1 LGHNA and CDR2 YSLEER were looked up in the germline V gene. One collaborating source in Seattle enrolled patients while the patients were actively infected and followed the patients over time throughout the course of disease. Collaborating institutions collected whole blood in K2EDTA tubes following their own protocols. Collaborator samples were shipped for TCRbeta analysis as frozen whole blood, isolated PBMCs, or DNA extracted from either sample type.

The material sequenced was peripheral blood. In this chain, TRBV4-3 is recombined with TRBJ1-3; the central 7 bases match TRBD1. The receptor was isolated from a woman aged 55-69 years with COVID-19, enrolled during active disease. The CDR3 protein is CASSQALPGGTGNTIYF. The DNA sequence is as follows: TGCGCCAGCAGCCAAGCCCTCCCAGGGGGAACTGGAAACACCATATATTTT.